The 13 T cell receptor beta chains below come from one sample, sequenced in a study of T cell repertoires in ileal Crohn's disease. The sorted cells were lamina propria lymphocytes from surgical specimens, first isolated by density gradient. Sequenced by immunoSEQ multiplex PCR; TCRdb stores in-frame clones only, minus some. The sample data list about 20 clones. The material sequenced was CD8+ T cells sorted from the ileum. These receptors came from an adult with Crohn's disease.

Only one count was recorded for this clone. The gene calls are TRBV6-6 and TRBJ2-7; 10 nucleotides agree with TRBD1. The V and J ends lost 5 bases and 7 bases, in that order; junction bases with no gene match: 8. The CDR3 runs to 14 residues. Germline CDR1 reads MNHNY; CDR2 reads SVGAGI (reference sequence). CDR3 DNA sequence: TGTGCCAGCAGTCCTGGGACAGGGGTCGAGGAGCAGTACTTC. Protein product: CASSPGTGVEEQYF.

This chain links TRBV7-6 with TRBJ2-6; D gene uncertain. The CDR3 is made up of 16 amino acids. Trimming removed 5 bases at V and 1 base at J, with 12 bases between. CDR1 is SGHVS, CDR2 FNYEAQ, per germline. The CDR3 loop reads CASSPYYWSGANVLTF. CDR3 in DNA: TGTGCCAGCAGCCCATACTATTGGTCTGGGGCCAACGTCCTGACTTTC.

The CDR3 here is CSVRGVAGYNEQFF. CDR3 coding DNA: TGCAGCGTCCGGGGGGTAGCGGGATACAATGAGCAGTTCTTC. The J gene is TRBJ2-1, the V gene TRBV29-1, with 8 bases fitting TRBD2. Germline assignment: CDR1 SQVTM and CDR2 ANQGSEA. This CDR3 region has 14 residues. Germline trimming cut 6 bases from V and 4 bases from J; bases unmatched to any gene: 8.

This clone was observed once. The J gene is TRBJ1-5, the V gene TRBV15; D gene uncertain. The V and J ends lost 0 bases and 4 bases respectively, with 10 bases between them. Germline CDR1 is LNHNV and CDR2 is YYDKDF (reference sequence). This CDR3 comprises 15 residues. The CDR3 DNA reads TGTGCCACCAGCAGAGATCTAAGCCCAAATCAGCCCCAGCATTTT. Translating gives CATSRDLSPNQPQHF. Using reference TRBV15 and TRBJ1-5 for the parts outside the CDR3, the full variable domain is DAMVIQNPRYQVTQFGKPVTLSCSQTLNHNVMYWYQQKSSQAPKLLFHYYDKDFNNEADTPDNFQSRRPNTSFCFLDIRSPGLGDTAMYLCATSRDLSPNQPQHFGDGTRLSIL.

The count of this clone is one. The V gene is TRBV10-2, the J gene TRBJ2-1; 8 bases align to TRBD1. Trimming took 8 bases from V and 4 from J; bases not matched to a gene: 10. Germline loops: CDR1 WSHSY, CDR2 SAAADI. This CDR3 spans 15 amino acids. CDR3 DNA sequence: TGCGCCAGCGACCCGGACAGGGAAGTTTACAATGAGCAGTTCTTC. It translates to CASDPDREVYNEQFF.

The rearrangement links TRBV12-5 to TRBJ2-7; 11 bases map to TRBD1. V dropped 3 bases and J dropped 7; count of bases not matched to a gene: 8. The CDR3 loop spans 15 amino acids. In germline, CDR1 is LGHNT, CDR2 FRNRAP. The CDR3 loop reads CASGLGQGAEKEQYF. The CDR3 DNA sequence: TGTGCTAGTGGTTTAGGACAGGGGGCGGAGAAGGAGCAGTACTTC.

This chain uses TRBV10-3 with TRBJ2-1, with D possibly being TRBD2 (6 bases). The CDR3 covers 16 residues. V lost 8 bases and J 3 bases, leaving 20 bases between the germline ends. CDR1 and CDR2 (germline): ENHRY, SYGVKD. CDR3 nucleotide sequence: TGTGCCATCGACGGGGGAGGATCCCGGGACTACAATGAGCAGTTCTTC. Amino acid sequence: CAIDGGGSRDYNEQFF.

This sequence joins TRBV28 and TRBJ2-2; 9 bases align to TRBD1. Per germline, CDR1 MDHEN and CDR2 SYDVKM. Trimming at V came to 7 bases and at J to 3 bases, leaving 6 bases not matched to a gene. The length of the CDR3 is 15 residues. DNA for the CDR3: TGTGCCAGCAAACCGGGACAGGGAGACACCGGGGAGCTGTTTTTT. Translated: CASKPGQGDTGELFF.

This clone was seen a handful of times. The chain uses TRBV5-4 and TRBJ2-7; 7 bases agree with TRBD1. The ends lost 4 bases at V and 6 bases at J; junction bases unmatched: 13. This CDR3 is 15 amino acids long. Per germline, CDR1 SGHNT and CDR2 YYREEE (reference sequence). CDR3 sequence: CASSKDRSTISEQYF. The CDR3 DNA is TGTGCCAGCAGCAAGGACAGGTCAACGATTAGCGAGCAGTACTTC.

V gene TRBV30 combines with J gene TRBJ2-6, with a possible D match to TRBD2 (5 bases). Between the trimmed V and J ends, which lost 3 bases and 0 bases, there was a span of 9 bases. The CDR3 extends over 15 amino acids. The germline CDR1 and CDR2 sequences are GTSNPN and SVGIG (reference sequence). CDR3 protein: CAWSPGVSGANVLTF. The CDR3 DNA is TGTGCCTGGAGCCCCGGGGTCTCTGGGGCCAACGTCCTGACTTTC.

V and J are TRBV10-2 and TRBJ2-7; tentatively, D is TRBD1 (6 bases). Trimming pared 5 bases from V and 7 bases from J, leaving 15 bases between. CDR1 is WSHSY, CDR2 SAAADI, per germline. The CDR3 consists of 13 residues. The CDR3 loop reads CASSRDTQEEQYF. In nucleotides, the CDR3 is TGCGCCAGCAGTCGGGACACTCAGGAGGAGCAGTACTTC.

The CDR3 spells CATSSASRWDTEAFF. The CDR3 coding sequence is TGTGCCACCAGCAGTGCCTCTAGGTGGGACACTGAAGCTTTCTTT. The rearrangement joins TRBV15 to TRBJ1-1; no clear D. The CDR3 is 15 amino acids. Germline CDR1 reads LNHNV; CDR2 reads YYDKDF (reference sequence). V shed 3 bases and J shed 3 bases, with 14 bases lying between them.

The chain has TRBV7-9 and TRBJ2-7, with D possibly being TRBD2 (6 bases). This CDR3 is 17 amino acids long. V lost 5 bases and J 0 bases, leaving 20 bases between the germline ends. The germline gives CDR1 SEHNR, CDR2 FQNEAQ (reference sequence). The DNA of the CDR3 is TGTGCCAGCAGCCCTACCCCCGGGAGCCCCCTCTCCTACGAGCAGTACTTC. Its protein product is CASSPTPGSPLSYEQYF.